These 3 T cell receptor beta chains came from one sample sequenced in a study of shared clonotypes between healthy human individuals. Clones were sequenced by immunoSEQ multiplex PCR, and TCRdb holds only the in-frame ones, with some missing. The table has some 1 million clones, around 76% seen once. Sequencing was carried out using memory CD4+ T cells sorted from blood. Subset reported: CD45RA-negative fraction. The receptor set was obtained from a man aged 18 to 29 in good health.

The chain combines TRBV6-1 with TRBJ1-1; D is uncertain. V lost 4 bases, J lost 8 bases, and 11 bases lay in between. This CDR3 has 12 amino acids. CDR1 and CDR2 (germline): MNHNS, SASEGT. The chain's CDR3 is CASSGPVSEAFF. As DNA, the CDR3 is TGTGCCAGCAGTGGTCCAGTATCAGAAGCTTTCTTT.

This chain links TRBV6-1 with TRBJ1-1, with a possible D match to TRBD1 (6 bases). There are 15 residues in the CDR3. From germline, CDR1 is MNHNS and CDR2 SASEGT. Trimming left V 2 bases short and J 1 base short, with 11 bases between. This CDR3 is CASSERGGKNTEAFF. In DNA, the CDR3 is TGTGCCAGCAGTGAACGGGGGGGCAAGAACACTGAAGCTTTCTTT.

This rearrangement joins TRBV14 to TRBJ2-3; 8 bases agree with TRBD2. This CDR3 has 15 residues. V lost 4 bases to trimming and J lost 9 bases; unmatched junction nucleotides: 12. Germline CDR1 is SGHDN and CDR2 is FVKESK. The CDR3 DNA reads TGTGCCAGCAGCCGGTCCAGCGGGAGTGGGTGGACGCAGTATTTT. This translates into CASSRSSGSGWTQYF.